Detailed here is one TCR beta chain. Compared with germline, one end of the junction differs, possibly owing to a read error. One entry per CDR3 protein results from TCRdb running MiXCR on the reads. Of around 60,000 distinct CDR3 sequences in the sample, over 20% are singletons; the top ten hold 2% to 2.5%. This specimen comes from a study of lung T cells in sarcoidosis with Löfgren's syndrome. The wider study: In sarcoidosis, CD4+ T cells accumulate in bronchoalveolar lavage fluid.

The sample was CD4+ T cells from PBMCs. The clonotype comes from a human donor with sarcoidosis (Löfgren's syndrome or another form), or a control subject (not recorded which).

CDR3 in DNA: TGCGCCAGCAGCCAAGTGGCGGGTGACTCCTGCAATGAGCAGTTCTTC. This encodes CASSQVAGDSCNEQFF. J is TRBJ2-1 and V is TRBV4-3, with D maybe TRBD2 (5 bases). Per the germline V gene, CDR1 is LGHNA and CDR2 is YSLEER. The CDR3 spans 16 residues.